The 17 T cell receptor beta chains below come from one sample, sequenced in a study of T cell responses to AZD1222 COVID-19 vaccine. Clones were sequenced by immunoSEQ multiplex PCR, and TCRdb holds only the in-frame ones, with some missing. The table includes more than 80,000 clones, 70% to 90% detected once. The source was peripheral blood, collected on day 0 of MenACWY control vaccination. These receptors came from an adult in good health.

The gene calls are TRBV7-2 and TRBJ2-1; no clear D. The V gene's germline CDR1 is SGHTA and CDR2 FQGNSA. V was cut by 2 bases and J by 5 bases, with 7 bases left in between. The CDR3 spans 13 residues. Here the CDR3 reads CASSLRLNNEQFF. CDR3 sequence (DNA): TGTGCCAGCAGCTTAAGACTCAACAATGAGCAGTTCTTC.

The chain joins TRBV3-1 (or the pseudogene TRBV3-2) to TRBJ2-1; D perhaps matches TRBD2 (5 bases). In germline, CDR1 is LGHDT, CDR2 YNNKEL (reference sequence). V was trimmed by 0 bases and J by 0 bases, leaving 9 bases between them. This CDR3 contains 16 residues. CDR3 sequence: CASSQDRSGSYNEQFF. CDR3 coding DNA: TGTGCCAGCAGCCAAGATAGGAGCGGCTCCTACAATGAGCAGTTCTTC.

The chain links TRBV7-7 to TRBJ2-2; D unresolved. This CDR3 spans 15 amino acids. The germline gives CDR1 SSHAT, CDR2 FNYEAQ (reference sequence). Trimming pared 2 bases from V and 1 base from J, leaving 8 bases between. The CDR3 DNA is TGTGCCAGCAGCTTATTGGTAGAGAACACCGGGGAGCTGTTTTTT. Translation: CASSLLVENTGELFF.

For this clone: Other DNA sequences in this sample translate to the same CDR3. The chain uses TRBV9 and TRBJ2-5; tentative D call: TRBD1 (6 bases). V gave up 2 bases and J gave up 4 bases, with 9 bases separating them. CDR1 is SGDLS, CDR2 YYNGEE, per germline. The CDR3 is made up of 13 amino acids. The CDR3 loop is CASSVSRGETQYF. CDR3 nucleotide sequence: TGTGCCAGCAGCGTTTCCAGGGGAGAGACCCAGTACTTC.

The V gene is TRBV5-1, the J gene TRBJ1-5; D might be TRBD1 (5 bases). CDR3 length equals 15 residues. Germline V gene data show CDR1 as SGHRS and CDR2 as YFSETQ. V lost 4 bases to trimming and J lost 8 bases, with 19 bases between them. The CDR3 spells CASSVGDGAREPQHF. CDR3 DNA sequence: TGCGCCAGCAGCGTAGGGGACGGGGCAAGGGAGCCCCAGCATTTT. The full variable domain, completed using reference TRBV5-1 and TRBJ1-5, is KAGVTQTPRYLIKTRGQQVTLSCSPISGHRSVSWYQQTPGQGLQFLFEYFSETQRNKGNFPGRFSGRQFSNSRSEMNVSTLELGDSALYLCASSVGDGAREPQHFGDGTRLSIL.

The chain recombines TRBV10-3 with TRBJ1-1, with TRBD1 identical over 8 bases. Germline CDR1 reads ENHRY; CDR2 reads SYGVKD. After removal of 10 bases from V and 4 bases from J, the junction contained 14 bases not matched to a gene. The CDR3 is 15 amino acids. The CDR3 nucleotides are TGTGCCACAGGGTCCTCGACAGGGGTGGGCACTGAAGCTTTCTTT. This gives the protein CATGSSTGVGTEAFF.

The chain joins TRBV11-2 to TRBJ2-1; 11 bases fit TRBD2. J gave up 6 bases and V 4 bases, and 8 bases lay outside the gene matches. The CDR3 consists of 16 residues. Germline V gene lookup returns CDR1 SGHAT and CDR2 FQNNGV. The CDR3 nucleotides are TGTGCCAGCAGCTACCCACTAGCGGGGGTTTTCAATGAGCAGTTCTTC. Protein sequence: CASSYPLAGVFNEQFF.

The V call is TRBV5-6, the J call TRBJ2-7; D not certain. V was pared by 1 base and J by 0 bases, with 11 bases between. The CDR3 runs 15 residues. Germline CDR1 SGHDT, CDR2 YYEEEE. CDR3 loop: CASSLFRATSYEQYF. For the CDR3, the DNA is TGTGCCAGCAGCTTGTTCCGGGCGACCTCCTACGAGCAGTACTTC. The whole variable domain, remainder taken from reference TRBV5-6 and TRBJ2-7, is DAGVTQSPTHLIKTRGQQVTLRCSPKSGHDTVSWYQQALGQGPQFIFQYYEEEERQRGNFPDRFSGHQFPNYSSELNVNALLLGDSALYLCASSLFRATSYEQYFGPGTRLTVT.

The gene calls are TRBV29-1 and TRBJ1-1; 7 positions agree with TRBD1. The CDR3 length is 13 residues. The trim removed 4 bases at V and 1 base at J, leaving 3 bases unmatched. The germline CDR1 and CDR2 sequences are SQVTM and ANQGSEA. The CDR3 region has the DNA TGCAGCGTTGGACAGGGAACGAACACTGAAGCTTTCTTT. Translation: CSVGQGTNTEAFF.

The V and J genes are TRBV5-1 and TRBJ1-2, with D possibly matching TRBD1 (5 bases). V dropped 2 bases and J dropped 2 bases, with 13 bases sitting between them. CDR3 size: 15 residues. The germline V gene encodes CDR1 SGHRS and CDR2 YFSETQ. Here the CDR3 reads CASSFRGGLNYGYTF. In DNA, the CDR3 is TGCGCCAGCAGCTTTCGCGGGGGACTAAACTATGGCTACACCTTC.

For this clone: The likely explanation is a read error, given a far larger clone one base away. The V gene is TRBV4-3, the J gene TRBJ1-2, with D perhaps matching TRBD1 (5 bases). Germline CDR1 reads LGHNA; CDR2 reads YSLEER. The CDR3 is 15 amino acids. CDR3 sequence (DNA): TGCGCCCGCAGCCGAGTGGGGGAGTCTAACTATGGCTACACCTTC. This gives the protein CARSRVGESNYGYTF.

This clone appeared a single time. This chain uses TRBV2 with TRBJ2-2, with D possibly matching TRBD2 (5 bases). The CDR3 spans 16 residues. Germline V lookup: CDR1 SNHLY, CDR2 FYNNEI. Trimming took off 7 bases at V and 4 bases at J, with 19 bases between the two ends. In DNA, the CDR3 is TGTGCCAGCACTGGAATTTGGGGTCGGGGCACCGGGGAGCTGTTTTTT. Translating gives CASTGIWGRGTGELFF.

The V and J genes are TRBV28 and TRBJ2-5; D possibly corresponds to TRBD2 (6 bases). V was trimmed by 4 bases and J by 3 bases, leaving 24 bases between them. Germline CDR1 MDHEN, CDR2 SYDVKM. There are 18 residues in the CDR3. The CDR3 protein is CASSSLLGGVVKEETQYF. CDR3 nucleotide sequence: TGTGCCAGCAGTTCCCTCTTGGGCGGGGTGGTTAAGGAAGAGACCCAGTACTTC.

DNA for the CDR3: TGTGCCAGCAGCCCCCGTCTGAACACTGAAGCTTTCTTT. As protein: CASSPRLNTEAFF. The J gene is TRBJ1-1, the V gene TRBV5-8; D remains ambiguous. The V gene lost 4 bases and the J gene lost 0 bases, with 7 bases spanning the gap. Germline CDR1 and CDR2: SGHTS and YDEGEE. The CDR3 spans 13 residues.

This sequence joins TRBV5-1 and TRBJ2-5; perhaps TRBD1 as D (5 bases). The V gene's germline CDR1 is SGHRS and CDR2 YFSETQ. This CDR3 is built from 14 residues. Deletions cut 1 base from V and 5 bases from J, with 12 bases between. CDR3 sequence: CASSLRQGMETQYF. Written as DNA, the CDR3 is TGCGCCAGCAGCTTGCGGCAGGGAATGGAGACCCAGTACTTC.

In DNA form, the CDR3 reads TGTGCCACCAGTGAGCCCGGACCCACCGGGGAGCTGTTTTTT. It is translated as CATSEPGPTGELFF. This chain links TRBV24-1 with TRBJ2-2; no firm D call. V dropped 4 bases and J dropped 4 bases, with 9 bases sitting between them. Per the germline V gene, CDR1 is KGHDR and CDR2 is SFDVKD. The CDR3 is made up of 14 amino acids.

The gene calls are TRBV7-2 and TRBJ2-3; no definite D call. Germline V gene sequence: CDR1 SGHTA, CDR2 FQGNSA. The CDR3 runs to 13 residues. With 3 bases removed from V and 3 bases from J, the gap between germline ends came to 7 bases. CDR3 sequence reads: CASSFGRTDTQYF. For the CDR3, the DNA is TGTGCCAGCAGCTTTGGGCGTACAGATACGCAGTATTTT.